This passage covers 25 T cell receptor beta chains from one sample sequenced in a study of shared clonotypes between healthy human individuals. Measured with immunoSEQ multiplex PCR; TCRdb has only the in-frame clones, and not every one. This table has around 1.6 million clones, approximately 98% appearing once. Sequenced input: naive CD4+ T cells sorted from blood. The subset is: CD45RA+ positively selected. These receptors were taken from a man aged 25-40 years in good health.

The rearrangement links TRBV27 to TRBJ1-5; D is unclear. From germline, CDR1 is MNHEY and CDR2 SMNVEV (reference sequence). The CDR3 spans 15 residues. Trimming took off 2 bases at V and 5 bases at J, with 13 bases between the two ends. The DNA of the CDR3 is TGTGCCAGCAGTTTACTCGGGCGGACGGATCAGCCCCAGCATTTT. Translating gives CASSLLGRTDQPQHF.

V and J are TRBV28 and TRBJ2-7, with D possibly TRBD1 on 6 matching bases. The germline CDR1 and CDR2 sequences are MDHEN and SYDVKM. V was pared by 5 bases and J by 6 bases, with 20 bases between. The CDR3 extends over 15 amino acids. CDR3 DNA: TGTGCCAGCAGTGCCACAGGGAAAGCCTCTCTCGAGCAGTACTTC. It translates to CASSATGKASLEQYF.

The chain employs TRBV28 and TRBJ2-2; D perhaps matches TRBD2 (5 bases). The length of the CDR3 is 16 residues. Germline values: CDR1 MDHEN, CDR2 SYDVKM. With 1 base removed from V and 6 bases from J, the gap between germline ends came to 15 bases. DNA of the CDR3: TGTGCCAGCAGTTTATACGGAGGTGTGGTGGCCGGGGAGCTGTTTTTT. It specifies CASSLYGGVVAGELFF.

The count of this clone is one. This chain uses TRBV7-2 with TRBJ1-2; tentative D call: TRBD1 (6 bases). The CDR3 has 15 amino acids. In germline, CDR1 is SGHTA, CDR2 FQGNSA. Between the trimmed V and J ends, which lost 1 base and 2 bases, there was a span of 11 bases. CDR3 amino acids: CASSLGQGHNYGYTF. CDR3 coding DNA: TGTGCCAGCAGCTTAGGGCAGGGACACAACTATGGCTACACCTTC.

This clone was detected once. V usage is TRBV28 and J usage is TRBJ2-7; 9 bases align to TRBD1. The germline V gene has CDR1 MDHEN and CDR2 SYDVKM. CDR3 size: 16 residues. J lost 5 bases, V lost 1 base, and 9 bases had no gene match. The CDR3 protein is CASSLFGTGLIHEQYF. The DNA of the CDR3 is TGTGCCAGCAGTTTATTTGGGACAGGGCTTATACACGAGCAGTACTTC.

The gene calls are TRBV28 and TRBJ1-2; weak D call: TRBD1 (6 bases). The CDR3 covers 15 residues. Per the germline V gene, CDR1 is MDHEN and CDR2 is SYDVKM. Trimming pared 11 bases from V and 4 bases from J, leaving 23 bases between. CDR3 loop: CALYGGGRGGYGYTF. CDR3 DNA sequence: TGTGCCCTGTACGGTGGGGGGCGCGGCGGCTATGGCTACACCTTC.

V and J are TRBV2 and TRBJ2-7; D gene uncertain. V dropped 5 bases and J dropped 0 bases, with 11 bases sitting between them. Germline CDR1 and CDR2: SNHLY and FYNNEI. CDR3 length: 14 amino acids. Written as DNA, the CDR3 is TGTGCCAGCAGTAGGCACTATAGCTCCTACGAGCAGTACTTC. It codes for CASSRHYSSYEQYF. Using reference TRBV2 and TRBJ2-7 for the parts outside the CDR3, the full variable domain is EPEVTQTPSHQVTQMGQEVILRCVPISNHLYFYWYRQILGQKVEFLVSFYNNEISEKSEIFDDQFSVERPDGSNFTLKIRSTKLEDSAMYFCASSRHYSSYEQYFGPGTRLTVT.

The rearrangement links TRBV6-5 to TRBJ1-1; 7 bases line up with TRBD1. V lost 6 bases, J lost 1 base, and 5 bases stayed unmatched. Germline values: CDR1 MNHEY, CDR2 SVGAGI. This CDR3 contains 14 residues. Written as DNA, the CDR3 is TGTGCCAGCAGACGGGACAGAACGAACACTGAAGCTTTCTTT. It encodes CASRRDRTNTEAFF.

This clone was detected once. This rearrangement joins TRBV27 to TRBJ1-2; perhaps TRBD1 as D (5 bases). The CDR3 runs 14 residues. Trimming removed 4 bases at V and 2 bases at J, with 11 bases between. Germline values: CDR1 MNHEY, CDR2 SMNVEV (reference sequence). The CDR3 is CASSWDAANYGYTF. In nucleotides, the CDR3 is TGTGCCAGCAGTTGGGACGCAGCCAACTATGGCTACACCTTC.

The V call is TRBV7-9, the J call TRBJ2-7; TRBD2 is a possible D gene (5 bases). Germline lookup yields CDR1 SEHNR and CDR2 FQNEAQ (reference sequence). This CDR3 comprises 14 residues. Trimming stripped 3 bases from V and 7 bases from J, with 16 bases between. The CDR3 coding sequence is TGTGCCAGCAGCTTCGCAGAGGGAGCAAGGGAGCAGTACTTC. Translating gives CASSFAEGAREQYF.

The V call is TRBV28, the J call TRBJ1-2; the match to TRBD1 covers 7 bases. The CDR3 length is 18 residues. The ends lost 5 bases at V and 2 bases at J; junction bases unmatched: 17. The germline CDR1 and CDR2 sequences are MDHEN and SYDVKM. CDR3 amino acids: CASSPIFRQGRSNYGYTF. The CDR3 nucleotides are TGTGCCAGCAGTCCAATCTTTCGACAGGGAAGATCGAACTATGGCTACACCTTC.

This chain joins TRBV5-1 and TRBJ2-1; 9 bases are shared with TRBD2. Germline V gene lookup returns CDR1 SGHRS and CDR2 YFSETQ. Trimming took 3 bases from V and 6 from J; bases not matched to a gene: 10. This CDR3 spans 16 amino acids. As DNA, the CDR3 is TGCGCCAGCAGCTCCGTGTCTCTAGCGGGATCCAATGAGCAGTTCTTC. Its translation: CASSSVSLAGSNEQFF.

The V and J genes are TRBV27 and TRBJ2-3; the match to TRBD2 covers 8 bases. V trimming: 6 bases; J trimming: 2 bases; junction bases outside the gene matches: 7. Germline CDR1 reads MNHEY; CDR2 reads SMNVEV (reference sequence). This CDR3 region has 15 residues. CDR3 sequence: CASRALAAPTDTQYF. The DNA for the CDR3 is TGTGCCAGCAGGGCACTAGCGGCCCCCACAGATACGCAGTATTTT.

The J gene is TRBJ2-1, the V gene TRBV28; 7 bases are a match to TRBD1. Germline V CDR1 and CDR2: MDHEN, SYDVKM. V lost 3 bases, J lost 3 bases, and 17 bases stayed unmatched. The CDR3 loop spans 19 amino acids. The CDR3 is CASSFSPGGRGQYYNEQFF. The CDR3, as DNA: TGTGCCAGCAGTTTTAGTCCAGGGGGTAGAGGTCAGTACTACAATGAGCAGTTCTTC.

The CDR3 loop is CASSSQVYQETQYF. CDR3 nucleotides: TGTGCCAGCAGCTCACAGGTCTACCAAGAGACCCAGTACTTC. The V gene is TRBV7-9, the J gene TRBJ2-5, with a possible D match to TRBD1 (5 bases). Trimming left V 4 bases short and J 0 bases short, with 9 bases between. The CDR3 consists of 14 residues. Germline CDR1 is SEHNR and CDR2 is FQNEAQ (reference sequence).

J is TRBJ2-7 and V is TRBV7-9; 13 nucleotides match TRBD2. Unmatched junction bases numbered 7, after V lost 5 bases and J lost 3 bases. Germline CDR1 is SEHNR and CDR2 is FQNEAQ (reference sequence). CDR3 length: 16 residues. The CDR3 DNA is TGTGCCAGCAGCACACCGGGACTAGCGGGACTCTACGAGCAGTACTTC. Amino acids: CASSTPGLAGLYEQYF.

The chain carries TRBV19 and TRBJ2-1; tentatively, D is TRBD1 or TRBD2 (5 bases each). Germline values: CDR1 LNHDA, CDR2 SQIVND (reference sequence). The germline V and J ends were trimmed by 9 bases and 5 bases, with 23 bases remaining between them. The CDR3 is made up of 16 amino acids. The CDR3 region has the DNA TGTGCCAGCCTCGGACAACGAACGGGGACCCACAATGAGCAGTTCTTC. Protein sequence: CASLGQRTGTHNEQFF.

To note about this clone: The sample contains more than one DNA sequence encoding this CDR3. The V gene is TRBV18, the J gene TRBJ1-2; D unclear. The CDR3 loop spans 13 amino acids. V was trimmed by 3 bases and J by 1 base, leaving 6 bases between them. From germline, CDR1 is KGHSH and CDR2 LQKENI. CDR3 DNA: TGTGCCAGCTCACCTGAAGTTAACTATGGCTACACCTTC. This translates into CASSPEVNYGYTF.

V gene TRBV29-1 combines with J gene TRBJ2-7; TRBD1 matches 7 bases. The CDR3 length is 12 residues. Per germline, CDR1 SQVTM and CDR2 ANQGSEA. Trimming cost V 7 bases and J 5 bases; bases outside gene matches: 8. The CDR3 DNA sequence: TGCAGCGCCAAGGGACAGACGAACGAGCAGTACTTC. Translated, it gives CSAKGQTNEQYF.

V is TRBV28 and J is TRBJ1-2; D is undetermined. The length of the CDR3 is 11 residues. The germline CDR1 and CDR2 sequences are MDHEN and SYDVKM. The CDR3: CASASRYGYTF. As DNA, the CDR3 is TGTGCGTCAGCCTCTAGATATGGCTACACCTTC.

Points on this clone: This sample includes further DNA sequences coding for the same CDR3. The rearrangement uses TRBV7-9 and TRBJ2-7; either TRBD1 or TRBD2 may supply D (5 bases each). Germline V gene sequence: CDR1 SEHNR, CDR2 FQNEAQ (reference sequence). The ends were cut back, 0 bases at V and 4 bases at J, with 10 bases in the middle. The CDR3 is made up of 14 amino acids. The CDR3 here is CASSLASGRYEQYF. As DNA, the CDR3 is TGTGCCAGCAGCTTAGCTTCAGGGAGATACGAGCAGTACTTC.

The chain is built from TRBV10-2 and TRBJ1-3; no clear D gene. Between the trimmed V and J ends, which lost 8 bases and 0 bases, there was a span of 5 bases. CDR1 and CDR2 from the germline V gene are WSHSY and SAAADI. CDR3 length equals 12 residues. The CDR3 DNA reads TGCGCCAGCGGACCCTCTGGAAACACCATATATTTT. Residues: CASGPSGNTIYF.

This clone occurred once. The CDR3 sequence: CASSTSSGREGDTQYF. In DNA, the CDR3 is TGCGCCAGCAGTACCTCTAGCGGGAGGGAGGGAGATACGCAGTATTTT. The chain combines TRBV4-3 with TRBJ2-3, with 12 bases aligning to TRBD2. CDR3 length equals 16 residues. Germline-derived CDR1 and CDR2 are LGHNA and YSLEER. The V segment lost 6 bases and the J segment 5 bases; nucleotides outside the gene matches: 9.

The chain has TRBV5-1 and TRBJ2-1; 7 nucleotides match TRBD2. Germline lookup yields CDR1 SGHRS and CDR2 YFSETQ. Germline trimming cut 5 bases from V and 8 bases from J; bases unmatched to any gene: 10. This CDR3 has 14 residues. The CDR3 here is CASRRDYQGHEQFF. In DNA, the CDR3 is TGCGCCAGCAGGAGGGACTACCAGGGCCATGAGCAGTTCTTC.

This clone was observed once. The V gene is TRBV6-1, the J gene TRBJ1-5; 8 bases are shared with TRBD1. Germline CDR1 and CDR2: MNHNS and SASEGT. The CDR3 has 15 residues. The V segment lost 3 bases and the J segment 7 bases; nucleotides outside the gene matches: 8. The DNA for the CDR3 is TGTGCCAGCAGTGAGGCAGGGGGCGCAGGGCAGCCCCAGCATTTT. Translation: CASSEAGGAGQPQHF.